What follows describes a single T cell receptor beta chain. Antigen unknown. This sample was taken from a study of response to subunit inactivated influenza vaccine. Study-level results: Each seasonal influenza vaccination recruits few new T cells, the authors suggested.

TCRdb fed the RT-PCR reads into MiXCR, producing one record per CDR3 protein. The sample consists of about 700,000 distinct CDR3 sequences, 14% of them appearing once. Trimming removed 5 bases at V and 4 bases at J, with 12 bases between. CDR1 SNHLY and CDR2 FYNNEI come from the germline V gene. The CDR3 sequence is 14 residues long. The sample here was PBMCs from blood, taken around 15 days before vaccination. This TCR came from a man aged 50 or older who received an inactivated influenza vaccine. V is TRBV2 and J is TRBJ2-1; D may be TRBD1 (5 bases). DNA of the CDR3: TGTGCCAGCAGTCAGACAGAAACATACAATGAGCAGTTCTTC. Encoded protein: CASSQTETYNEQFF.